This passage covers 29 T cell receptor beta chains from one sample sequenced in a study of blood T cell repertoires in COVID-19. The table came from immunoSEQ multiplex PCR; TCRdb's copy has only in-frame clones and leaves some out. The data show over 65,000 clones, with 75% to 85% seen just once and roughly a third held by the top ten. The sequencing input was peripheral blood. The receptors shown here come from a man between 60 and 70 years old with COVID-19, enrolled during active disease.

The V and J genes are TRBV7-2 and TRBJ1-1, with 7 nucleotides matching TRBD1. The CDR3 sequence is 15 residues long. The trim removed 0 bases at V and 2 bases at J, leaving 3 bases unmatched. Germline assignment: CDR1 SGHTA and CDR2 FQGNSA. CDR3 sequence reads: CASSLARTGNTEAFF. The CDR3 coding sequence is TGTGCCAGCAGCTTAGCCCGGACAGGCAACACTGAAGCTTTCTTT.

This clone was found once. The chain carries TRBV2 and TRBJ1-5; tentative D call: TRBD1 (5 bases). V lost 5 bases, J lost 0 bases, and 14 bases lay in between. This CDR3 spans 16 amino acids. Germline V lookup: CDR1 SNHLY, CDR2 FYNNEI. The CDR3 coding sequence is TGTGCCAGCAGTTCTGGAACAGGATATAGCAATCAGCCCCAGCATTTT. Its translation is CASSSGTGYSNQPQHF.

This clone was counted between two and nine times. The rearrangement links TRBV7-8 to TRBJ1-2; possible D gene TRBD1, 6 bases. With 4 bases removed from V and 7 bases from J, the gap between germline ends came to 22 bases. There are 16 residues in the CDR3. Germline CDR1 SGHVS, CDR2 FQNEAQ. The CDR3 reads CASSSRGQTIDGGYTF. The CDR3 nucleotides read TGTGCCAGCAGCTCCAGAGGACAGACCATTGATGGTGGCTACACCTTC.

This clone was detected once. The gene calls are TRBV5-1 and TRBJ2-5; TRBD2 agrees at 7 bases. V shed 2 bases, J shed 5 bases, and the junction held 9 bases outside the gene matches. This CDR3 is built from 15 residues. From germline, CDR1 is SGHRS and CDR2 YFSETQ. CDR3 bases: TGCGCCAGCAGCTTAGCCTCCAGCGGGGCCGAGACCCAGTACTTC. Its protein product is CASSLASSGAETQYF.

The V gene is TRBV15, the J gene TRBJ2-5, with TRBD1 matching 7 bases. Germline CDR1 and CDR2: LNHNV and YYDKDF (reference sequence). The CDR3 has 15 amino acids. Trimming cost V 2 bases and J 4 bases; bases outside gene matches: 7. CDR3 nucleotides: TGTGCCACCAGCAGAACCGACAGGGCCGGAGAGACCCAGTACTTC. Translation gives CATSRTDRAGETQYF.

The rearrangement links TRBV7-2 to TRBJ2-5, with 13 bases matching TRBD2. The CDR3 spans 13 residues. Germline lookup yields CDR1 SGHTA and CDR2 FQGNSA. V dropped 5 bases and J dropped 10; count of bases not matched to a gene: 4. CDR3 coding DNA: TGTGCCAGCAGCGCCGGGACTAGCGGGGACCAGTACTTC. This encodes CASSAGTSGDQYF. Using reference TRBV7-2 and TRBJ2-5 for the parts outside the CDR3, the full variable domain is GAGVSQSPSNKVTEKGKDVELRCDPISGHTALYWYRQSLGQGLEFLIYFQGNSAPDKSGLPSDRFSAERTGGSVSTLTIQRTQQEDSAVYLCASSAGTSGDQYFGPGTRLLVL.

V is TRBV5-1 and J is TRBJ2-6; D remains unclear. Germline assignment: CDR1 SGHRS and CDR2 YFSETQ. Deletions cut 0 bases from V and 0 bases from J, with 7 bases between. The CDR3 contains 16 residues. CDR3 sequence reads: CASSLASLSGANVLTF. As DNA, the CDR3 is TGCGCCAGCAGCTTGGCCTCCCTCTCTGGGGCCAACGTCCTGACTTTC.

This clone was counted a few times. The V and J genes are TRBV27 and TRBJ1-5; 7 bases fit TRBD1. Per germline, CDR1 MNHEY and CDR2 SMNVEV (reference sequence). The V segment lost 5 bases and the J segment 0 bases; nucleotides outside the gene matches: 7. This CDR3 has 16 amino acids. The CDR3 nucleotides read TGTGCCAGCAGTCGAGCAGGGGGATATAGCAATCAGCCCCAGCATTTT. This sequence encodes CASSRAGGYSNQPQHF.

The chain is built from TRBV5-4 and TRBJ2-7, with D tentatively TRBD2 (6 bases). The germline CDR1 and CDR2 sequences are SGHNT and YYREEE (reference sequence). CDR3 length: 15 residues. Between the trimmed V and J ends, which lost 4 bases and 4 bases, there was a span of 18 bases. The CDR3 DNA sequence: TGTGCCAGCAGCCGGCCCGGGAGCCAGAGGTACGAGCAGTACTTC. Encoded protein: CASSRPGSQRYEQYF.

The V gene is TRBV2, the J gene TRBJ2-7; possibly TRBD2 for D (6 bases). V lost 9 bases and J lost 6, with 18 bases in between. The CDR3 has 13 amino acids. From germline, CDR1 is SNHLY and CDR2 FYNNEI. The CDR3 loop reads CASMDLRGREQYF. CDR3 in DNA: TGTGCCAGTATGGACTTGCGGGGCCGCGAGCAGTACTTC.

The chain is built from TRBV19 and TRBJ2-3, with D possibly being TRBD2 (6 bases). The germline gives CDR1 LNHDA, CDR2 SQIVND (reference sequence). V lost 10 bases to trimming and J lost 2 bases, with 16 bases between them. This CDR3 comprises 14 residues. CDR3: CATQWRGDTDTQYF. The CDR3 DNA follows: TGTGCCACTCAATGGCGGGGAGACACAGATACGCAGTATTTT.

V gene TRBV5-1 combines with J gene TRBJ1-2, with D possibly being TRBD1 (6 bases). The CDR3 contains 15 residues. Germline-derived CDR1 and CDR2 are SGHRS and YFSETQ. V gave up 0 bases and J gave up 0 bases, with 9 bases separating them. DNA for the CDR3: TGCGCCAGCAGCTTGGCTGGGGACACTAACTATGGCTACACCTTC. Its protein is CASSLAGDTNYGYTF. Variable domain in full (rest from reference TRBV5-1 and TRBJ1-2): KAGVTQTPRYLIKTRGQQVTLSCSPISGHRSVSWYQQTPGQGLQFLFEYFSETQRNKGNFPGRFSGRQFSNSRSEMNVSTLELGDSALYLCASSLAGDTNYGYTFGSGTRLTVV.

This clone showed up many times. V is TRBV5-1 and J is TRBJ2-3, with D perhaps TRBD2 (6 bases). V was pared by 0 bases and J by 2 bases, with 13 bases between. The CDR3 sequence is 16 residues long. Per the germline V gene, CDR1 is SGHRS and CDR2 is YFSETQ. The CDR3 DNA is TGCGCCAGCAGCTTGGCCGGGCGGGGTCACACAGATACGCAGTATTTT. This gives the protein CASSLAGRGHTDTQYF. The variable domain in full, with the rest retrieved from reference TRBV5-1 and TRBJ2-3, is KAGVTQTPRYLIKTRGQQVTLSCSPISGHRSVSWYQQTPGQGLQFLFEYFSETQRNKGNFPGRFSGRQFSNSRSEMNVSTLELGDSALYLCASSLAGRGHTDTQYFGPGTRLTVL.

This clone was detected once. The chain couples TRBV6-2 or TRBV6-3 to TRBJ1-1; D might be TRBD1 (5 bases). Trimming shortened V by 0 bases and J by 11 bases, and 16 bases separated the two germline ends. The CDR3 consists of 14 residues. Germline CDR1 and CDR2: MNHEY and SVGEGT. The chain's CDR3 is CASSYSMGTLGAFF. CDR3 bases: TGTGCCAGCAGTTACTCGATGGGGACTTTGGGTGCTTTCTTT.

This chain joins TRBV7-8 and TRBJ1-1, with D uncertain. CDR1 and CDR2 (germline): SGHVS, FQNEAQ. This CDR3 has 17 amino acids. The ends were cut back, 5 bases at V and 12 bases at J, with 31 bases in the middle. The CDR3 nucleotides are TGTGCCAGCAGCCTAATCCTGGGGAGAGTATCGCCCGGGGAAACTTTCTTT. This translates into CASSLILGRVSPGETFF.

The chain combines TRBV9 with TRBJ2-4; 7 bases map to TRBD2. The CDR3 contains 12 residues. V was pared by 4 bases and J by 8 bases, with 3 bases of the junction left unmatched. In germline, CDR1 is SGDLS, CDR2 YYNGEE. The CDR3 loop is CASSLSGDIQYF. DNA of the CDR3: TGTGCCAGCAGCCTCAGCGGGGACATTCAGTACTTC.

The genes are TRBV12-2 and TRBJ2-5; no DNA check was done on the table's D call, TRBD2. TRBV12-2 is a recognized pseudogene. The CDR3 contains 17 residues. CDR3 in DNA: TGTGCAAGTCGTTGTCCCGACCAGCTAGCGGTGCAAGAGACCCAGTACTTC. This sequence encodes CASRCPDQLAVQETQYF.

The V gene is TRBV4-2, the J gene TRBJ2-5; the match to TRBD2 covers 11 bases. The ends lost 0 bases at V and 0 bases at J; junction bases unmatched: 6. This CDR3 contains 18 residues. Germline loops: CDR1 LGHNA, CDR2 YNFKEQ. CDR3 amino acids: CASSQDLAGGPYQETQYF. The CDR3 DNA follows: TGTGCCAGCAGCCAAGATCTAGCGGGGGGCCCGTACCAAGAGACCCAGTACTTC.

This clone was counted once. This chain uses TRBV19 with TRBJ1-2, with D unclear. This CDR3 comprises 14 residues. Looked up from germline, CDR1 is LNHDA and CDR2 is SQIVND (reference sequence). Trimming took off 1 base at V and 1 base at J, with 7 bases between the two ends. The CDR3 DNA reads TGTGCCAGTAGTATAGGTGAGGGTAACTATGGCTACACCTTC. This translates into CASSIGEGNYGYTF.

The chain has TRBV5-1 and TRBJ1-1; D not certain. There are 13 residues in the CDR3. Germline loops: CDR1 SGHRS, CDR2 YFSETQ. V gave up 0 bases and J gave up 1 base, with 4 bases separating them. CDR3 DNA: TGCGCCAGCAGCTTGGCAGAGAACACTGAAGCTTTCTTT. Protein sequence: CASSLAENTEAFF.

The CDR3 here is CASSPGGGSGYGYTF. The CDR3 DNA reads as TGTGCCAGCAGCCCAGGCGGGGGTAGCGGCTATGGCTACACCTTC. The gene calls are TRBV3-1 (or the pseudogene TRBV3-2) and TRBJ1-2; possibly TRBD1 for D (5 bases). Germline lookup yields CDR1 LGHDT and CDR2 YNNKEL (reference sequence). Deletions cut 4 bases from V and 4 bases from J, with 16 bases between. There are 15 residues in the CDR3.

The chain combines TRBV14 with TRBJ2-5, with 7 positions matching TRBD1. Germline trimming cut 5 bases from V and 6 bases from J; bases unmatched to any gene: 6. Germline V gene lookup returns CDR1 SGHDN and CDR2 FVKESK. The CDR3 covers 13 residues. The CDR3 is CASSIDRVQTQYF. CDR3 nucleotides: TGTGCCAGCAGCATAGACAGGGTACAGACCCAGTACTTC. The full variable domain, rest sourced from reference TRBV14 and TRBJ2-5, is EAGVTQFPSHSVIEKGQTVTLRCDPISGHDNLYWYRRVMGKEIKFLLHFVKESKQDESGMPNNRFLAERTGGTYSTLKVQPAELEDSGVYFCASSIDRVQTQYFGPGTRLLVL.

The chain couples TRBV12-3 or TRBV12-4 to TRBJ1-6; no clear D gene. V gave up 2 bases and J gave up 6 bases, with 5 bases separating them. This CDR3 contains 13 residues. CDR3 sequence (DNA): TGTGCCAGCAGTTTAAACAGTAATTCACCCCTCCACTTT. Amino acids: CASSLNSNSPLHF.

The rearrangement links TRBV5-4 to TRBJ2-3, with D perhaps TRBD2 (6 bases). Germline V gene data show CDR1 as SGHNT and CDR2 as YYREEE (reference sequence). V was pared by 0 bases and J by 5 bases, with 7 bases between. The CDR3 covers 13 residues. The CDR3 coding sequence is TGTGCCAGCAGCTTGGTCGGGGGAGATACGCAGTATTTT. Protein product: CASSLVGGDTQYF.

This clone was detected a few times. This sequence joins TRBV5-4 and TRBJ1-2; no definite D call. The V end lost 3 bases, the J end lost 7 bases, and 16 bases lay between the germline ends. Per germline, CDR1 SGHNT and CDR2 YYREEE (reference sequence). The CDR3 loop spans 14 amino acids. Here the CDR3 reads CASSSLWGGRGYTF. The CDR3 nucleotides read TGTGCCAGCAGCTCCTTATGGGGAGGTCGTGGCTACACCTTC.

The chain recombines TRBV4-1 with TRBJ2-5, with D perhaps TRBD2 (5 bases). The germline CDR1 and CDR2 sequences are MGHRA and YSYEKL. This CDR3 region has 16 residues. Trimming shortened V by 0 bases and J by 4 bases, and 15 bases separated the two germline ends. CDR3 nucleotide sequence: TGCGCCAGCAGCCAAGATTCTCGGGGTACGATAGAGACCCAGTACTTC. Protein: CASSQDSRGTIETQYF.

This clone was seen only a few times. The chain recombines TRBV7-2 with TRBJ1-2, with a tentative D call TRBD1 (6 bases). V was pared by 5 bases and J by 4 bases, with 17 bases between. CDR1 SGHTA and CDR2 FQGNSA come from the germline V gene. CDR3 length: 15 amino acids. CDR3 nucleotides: TGTGCCAGCAGCCCCCCGTTCGTAGGGGGCTATGGCTACACCTTC. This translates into CASSPPFVGGYGYTF.

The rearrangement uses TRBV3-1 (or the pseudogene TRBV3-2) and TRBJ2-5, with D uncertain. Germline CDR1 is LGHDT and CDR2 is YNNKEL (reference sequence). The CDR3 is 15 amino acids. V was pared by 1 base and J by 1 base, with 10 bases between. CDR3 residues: CASSQVNTLQETQYF. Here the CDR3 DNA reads TGTGCCAGCAGCCAAGTAAACACGCTCCAAGAGACCCAGTACTTC.

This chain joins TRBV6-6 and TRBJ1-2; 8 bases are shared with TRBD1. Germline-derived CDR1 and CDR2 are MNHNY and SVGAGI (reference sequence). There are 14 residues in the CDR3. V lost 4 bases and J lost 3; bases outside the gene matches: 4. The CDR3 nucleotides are TGTGCCAGCAGTTCACCGGGACAGGACTATGGCTACACCTTC. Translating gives CASSSPGQDYGYTF.